The subject of this entry is one TCR beta chain. Its antigen is not identified. Trimming cost V 1 base and J 4 bases, with 9 bases left between them. This CDR3 is 14 amino acids long. Germline V gene lookup returns CDR1 KGHDR and CDR2 SFDVKD. TCRdb fed the 5' RACE reads into MiXCR, producing one record per CDR3 protein. The data show a few hundred thousand distinct CDR3 sequences, about 17% seen once. These data originate in a study of T-cell memory formation after mild COVID-19. Study conclusions and caveats: The pre-infection memory compartment contained some responding clones, suggesting cross-reactive memory joined. Balance between CD4 and CD8 was seen in clones contracting day 15 to 85, and a CD4+ lean was seen in later expanders.

Sequencing used PBMCs or a T cell subset sorted from them (not recorded which). This TCR was recovered from a man aged 18 to 29 who had mild COVID-19 (a few samples of this study predate the infection). Cell type and time point are not known. V usage is TRBV24-1 and J usage is TRBJ1-2, with TRBD1 as a possible D gene (5 bases). The CDR3 protein is CATSDFRQSYGYTF. The CDR3 bases are TGTGCCACCAGTGATTTCCGACAGAGCTATGGCTACACCTTC.